One and the same sample provided the 17 T cell receptor beta chains below, sequenced in a study of blood T cell repertoires in COVID-19. Using immunoSEQ multiplex PCR, the repertoire was profiled, and TCRdb retains in-frame clones only, with some absent. The data contain approximately 220,000 clones, about 85% of them seen just once; the ten biggest clones take up around 3%. Sequencing was done on a sample of peripheral blood. Every receptor here comes from a man over 45 who had recovered from COVID-19.

The V gene is TRBV11-2, the J gene TRBJ2-2, with D possibly TRBD1 on 6 matching bases. Germline V gives CDR1 SGHAT, CDR2 FQNNGV. Trimming stripped 1 base from V and 1 base from J, with 10 bases between. The CDR3 totals 16 residues. The CDR3 DNA reads TGTGCCAGCAGCTTAGGTGACAGGTTGAACACCGGGGAGCTGTTTTTT. Protein product: CASSLGDRLNTGELFF. The complete variable domain, with remaining parts taken from reference TRBV11-2 and TRBJ2-2, reads EAGVAQSPRYKIIEKRQSVAFWCNPISGHATLYWYQQILGQGPKLLIQFQNNGVVDDSQLPKDRFSAERLKGVDSTLKIQPAKLEDSAVYLCASSLGDRLNTGELFFGEGSRLTVL.

The CDR3 protein is CASSSRDRGQTNTGELFF. The CDR3 region has the DNA TGCGCCAGCAGCAGCCGGGACAGGGGGCAGACGAACACCGGGGAGCTGTTTTTT. V gene TRBV4-1 combines with J gene TRBJ2-2, with 12 bases identical to TRBD1. Germline lookup yields CDR1 MGHRA and CDR2 YSYEKL. The trim removed 5 bases at V and 0 bases at J, leaving 7 bases unmatched. The CDR3 runs to 18 residues.

The genes are TRBV21-1 and TRBJ1-6; the DNA was not used to check the table's D call, TRBD1. TRBV21-1 is deemed a pseudogene. The CDR3 has 14 amino acids. CDR3 amino acids: CASIGTGCNSPLHF. Written as DNA, the CDR3 is TGTGCCAGCATTGGGACAGGGTGTAATTCACCCCTCCACTTT.

The chain combines TRBV7-2 with TRBJ2-1; a weak D match, TRBD1 (5 bases). Germline V gives CDR1 SGHTA, CDR2 FQGNSA. The CDR3 consists of 17 residues. Trimming removed 3 bases at V and 0 bases at J, with 15 bases between. The CDR3, as DNA: TGTGCCAGCAGCTTGGGGCCCAGACTCTCCTCCTACAATGAGCAGTTCTTC. This encodes CASSLGPRLSSYNEQFF.

The chain joins TRBV7-7 to TRBJ2-2; D perhaps matches TRBD1 (6 bases). Germline-derived CDR1 and CDR2 are SSHAT and FNYEAQ (reference sequence). The CDR3 consists of 14 residues. V gave up 2 bases and J gave up 5 bases, with 9 bases separating them. As DNA, the CDR3 is TGTGCCAGCAGCTTATCAGGGGATACCGGGGAGCTGTTTTTT. Translated: CASSLSGDTGELFF.

This chain uses TRBV19 with TRBJ2-1; 9 nucleotides agree with TRBD2. There are 15 residues in the CDR3. Germline CDR1 reads LNHDA; CDR2 reads SQIVND (reference sequence). Trimming took 6 bases from V and 8 from J; bases not matched to a gene: 11. CDR3 bases: TGTGCCAGTAGAGTTAGCGGGAGAGTTAGTGATGAGCAGTTCTTC. Translating gives CASRVSGRVSDEQFF.

CDR3 amino acids: CASSLGQGRWADTQYF. CDR3 in DNA: TGCGCCAGCAGCTTGGGACAGGGGAGATGGGCAGATACGCAGTATTTT. This chain joins TRBV5-1 and TRBJ2-3; 8 bases match TRBD1. CDR3 length: 16 residues. Trimming removed 0 bases from V and 4 bases from J; junction bases left unmatched: 7. Per germline, CDR1 SGHRS and CDR2 YFSETQ.

V and J are TRBV3-1 (or the pseudogene TRBV3-2) and TRBJ1-1; TRBD1 matches 7 bases. This CDR3 has 15 amino acids. Germline CDR1 and CDR2: LGHDT and YNNKEL (reference sequence). V was clipped by 4 bases and J by 4 bases; unmatched bases: 9. The CDR3: CASSPRTGLSTEAFF. In DNA form, the CDR3 reads TGTGCCAGCAGCCCACGGACAGGCTTGAGCACTGAAGCTTTCTTT.

This clone has a handful of counts. This chain uses TRBV4-1 with TRBJ1-4; the D gene is possibly TRBD1 (5 bases). The CDR3 has 15 amino acids. Trimming shortened V by 0 bases and J by 5 bases, and 10 bases separated the two germline ends. Germline CDR1 reads MGHRA; CDR2 reads YSYEKL. The CDR3 loop is CASSQDAGGNEKLFF. The CDR3 DNA reads TGCGCCAGCAGCCAAGATGCTGGGGGGAATGAAAAACTGTTTTTT.

CDR3 sequence reads: CASSGRTPEGETQYF. The CDR3 region has the DNA TGTGCCAGCAGTGGTAGGACACCCGAAGGCGAGACCCAGTACTTC. The rearrangement links TRBV6-1 to TRBJ2-5, with D maybe TRBD1 (5 bases). The CDR3 is 15 residues long. Germline V gene sequence: CDR1 MNHNS, CDR2 SASEGT. Trimming left V 4 bases short and J 5 bases short, with 17 bases between.

The chain couples TRBV27 to TRBJ2-3, with 15 positions matching TRBD2. Looked up from germline, CDR1 is MNHEY and CDR2 is SMNVEV (reference sequence). This CDR3 region has 18 residues. Germline trimming cut 5 bases from V and 2 bases from J; bases unmatched to any gene: 8. CDR3 bases: TGTGCCAGCAGTACGACCGGGACTAGCGGGAGGTACACAGATACGCAGTATTTT. Translation gives CASSTTGTSGRYTDTQYF.

The sample holds one count of this clone. The V call is TRBV28, the J call TRBJ1-2; TRBD1 might be the D (6 bases). Germline CDR1 is MDHEN and CDR2 is SYDVKM. Trimming cost V 6 bases and J 4 bases, with 9 bases left between them. There are 12 residues in the CDR3. DNA of the CDR3: TGTGCCAGCAGAAAAGGGGGCTATGGCTACACCTTC. It encodes CASRKGGYGYTF.

This clone appeared a few times. This rearrangement joins TRBV10-2 to TRBJ1-5, with 8 bases matching TRBD1. CDR1 is WSHSY and CDR2 is SAAADI in the germline V gene. This CDR3 is 13 amino acids long. The V and J ends lost 8 bases and 7 bases, in that order; junction bases with no gene match: 7. CDR3 coding DNA: TGCGCCAGCGCAGGGGGCTCGGGGCAGCCCCAGCATTTT. Encoded protein: CASAGGSGQPQHF.

The V call is TRBV2, the J call TRBJ2-1, with 12 nucleotides matching TRBD2. Germline CDR1 is SNHLY and CDR2 is FYNNEI. The J segment lost 4 bases and the V segment lost 1 base, leaving 8 bases of the junction unmatched. The CDR3 runs to 18 residues. As DNA, the CDR3 is TGTGCCAGCAGTGAAGAAGGACTAGCGGGAAGGTGGTACAATGAGCAGTTCTTC. Translating gives CASSEEGLAGRWYNEQFF. The full variable domain, rest sourced from reference TRBV2 and TRBJ2-1, is EPEVTQTPSHQVTQMGQEVILRCVPISNHLYFYWYRQILGQKVEFLVSFYNNEISEKSEIFDDQFSVERPDGSNFTLKIRSTKLEDSAMYFCASSEEGLAGRWYNEQFFGPGTRLTVL.

The V gene is TRBV20-1, the J gene TRBJ2-7; TRBD1 matches 7 bases. Looked up from germline, CDR1 is DFQATT and CDR2 is SNEGSKA (reference sequence). The ends lost 3 bases at V and 4 bases at J; junction bases unmatched: 6. The CDR3 has 13 residues. DNA for the CDR3: TGCAGTGCTAGTCGGACAGGAATGTACGAGCAGTACTTC. Its translation: CSASRTGMYEQYF.

The chain is built from TRBV4-1 and TRBJ1-3; D unclear. Germline V CDR1 and CDR2: MGHRA, YSYEKL. This CDR3 comprises 18 residues. V was trimmed by 1 base and J by 0 bases, leaving 16 bases between them. CDR3 in amino acids: CASSQALIERLSGNTIYF. CDR3 DNA sequence: TGCGCCAGCAGCCAAGCTCTGATCGAAAGACTCTCTGGAAACACCATATATTTT.

V and J are TRBV11-2 and TRBJ1-2, with D uncertain. V dropped 0 bases and J dropped 5 bases, with 13 bases sitting between them. The CDR3 extends over 15 amino acids. Per the germline V gene, CDR1 is SGHAT and CDR2 is FQNNGV. The DNA of the CDR3 is TGTGCCAGCAGCTTAGAATACCGGGGAAGGTATGGCTACACCTTC. As protein: CASSLEYRGRYGYTF.